The rows below give T cell receptor beta chains drawn from one sample of a study of vaccination effects on CD4 cells after COVID-19. Sequencing was performed with immunoSEQ multiplex PCR; in TCRdb, only in-frame clones are kept and a portion is missing. This repertoire shows tens of thousands of clones, around 70% found once; its top ten account for roughly 25%. These receptors lack a known antigen. Material: CD4+ T cells from PBMCs cultured with HCoV-OC43 spike peptides, obtained before COVID-19 vaccination. The receptors shown here come from a human donor who received a COVID-19 vaccine. CDR3s include the opening cysteine and the closing phenylalanine or tryptophan. D genes are given only for firm matches. Expanded clones are given a class, and other clones once, few, many or no size at all.

abundance	d_gene	v_gene	len	j_gene	CDR3aa	CDR3nt
NA	NA	TRBV10-3	16	TRBJ2-2	CAISSDISLNTGELFF	TGTGCCATCAGCTCTGACATCAGCCTGAACACCGGGGAGCTGTTTTTT
few	TRBD2	TRBV18	15	TRBJ2-2	CASSPAGVRAGELFF	TGTGCCAGCTCACCTGCGGGAGTACGAGCCGGGGAGCTGTTTTTT
NA	TRBD1	TRBV10-3	16	TRBJ1-2	CAITSTGGARSYGYTF	TGTGCCATCACCTCTACAGGGGGCGCGCGATCCTATGGCTACACCTTC
NA	TRBD1	TRBV5-1	16	TRBJ1-2	CASSLETADRGRGYTF	TGCGCCAGCAGCTTGGAGACCGCGGACAGGGGGCGCGGCTACACCTTC
NA	NA	TRBV19	14	TRBJ1-2	CASSITLGSGGYTF	TGTGCCAGTAGTATAACCTTGGGGTCCGGTGGCTACACCTTC
few	TRBD2	TRBV4-1	14	TRBJ2-7	CASSDAGVGYEQYF	TGCGCCAGCAGCGACGCGGGGGTCGGCTACGAGCAGTACTTC
NA	TRBD2	TRBV11-3	18	TRBJ2-1	CASSLRLAGDRGHNEQFF	TGTGCCAGCAGCTTGCGACTAGCGGGAGACCGGGGGCACAATGAGCAGTTCTTC
NA	NA	TRBV5-1	15	TRBJ1-5	CASSPRPGANQPQHF	TGCGCCAGCAGCCCACGGCCCGGGGCCAATCAGCCCCAGCATTTT
NA	NA	TRBV29-1	15	TRBJ1-5	CSVVVGGHLNQPQHF	TGCAGCGTTGTAGTAGGGGGACACCTTAATCAGCCCCAGCATTTT
NA	TRBD1	TRBV5-1	16	TRBJ1-2	CASSSLDWDSSYGYTF	TGCGCCAGCAGCTCGTTGGATTGGGACAGTTCCTATGGCTACACCTTC
NA	TRBD2	TRBV30	16	TRBJ2-1	CAWSLSGLAVDNEQFF	TGTGCCTGGAGCCTCTCGGGACTAGCGGTCGACAATGAGCAGTTCTTC
NA	NA	TRBV4-2	15	TRBJ2-2	CATNPGAGKTGELFF	TGTGCCACCAACCCGGGGGCGGGAAAAACCGGGGAGCTGTTTTTT
NA	TRBD1	TRBV5-1	14	TRBJ1-4	CASSGRQGSEKLFF	TGCGCCAGCAGCGGACGACAGGGGAGTGAAAAACTGTTTTTT
NA	NA	TRBV19	17	TRBJ1-2	CASSTPRLGRALYGYTF	TGTGCCAGTAGTACGCCACGCTTGGGCAGAGCTCTCTATGGCTACACCTTC
NA	TRBD1	TRBV5-1	14	TRBJ2-7	CASSLAGQEYEQYF	TGCGCCAGCAGCTTGGCCGGACAGGAATACGAGCAGTACTTC
few	NA	TRBV28	13	TRBJ2-3	CAIQRDITDTQYF	TGTGCCATCCAGCGGGACATCACAGATACGCAGTATTTT
once	NA	TRBV6-2/TRBV6-3	15	TRBJ1-3	CASSYNRASGNTIYF	TGTGCCAGCAGTTATAACAGGGCCTCTGGAAACACCATATATTTT
NA	NA	TRBV6-5	15	TRBJ1-5	CASSPVGVLNQPQHF	TGTGCCAGCAGCCCCGTGGGAGTCTTAAATCAGCCCCAGCATTTT
NA	NA	TRBV5-4	13	TRBJ2-5	CASSSLEIGAQYF	TGTGCCAGCAGCTCATTAGAGATAGGGGCACAGTACTTC
NA	TRBD2	TRBV9	13	TRBJ2-1	CASGSGGAGEQFF	TGTGCCAGCGGTAGCGGGGGGGCCGGTGAGCAGTTCTTC
NA	NA	TRBV7-3	13	TRBJ2-5	CASSLGNSETQYF	TGTGCCAGCAGCTTAGGGAATTCGGAGACCCAGTACTTC
NA	TRBD1	TRBV30	13	TRBJ1-2	CAWKGTANYGYTF	TGTGCCTGGAAGGGGACAGCAAACTATGGCTACACCTTC
NA	NA	TRBV7-8	13	TRBJ1-1	CASSLGRNTEAFF	TGTGCCAGCAGCTTAGGGCGGAACACTGAAGCTTTCTTT
NA	NA	TRBV5-4	16	TRBJ2-7	CASTLSRTRVDGEQYF	TGTGCCAGCACCTTATCCCGGACAAGGGTGGATGGAGAGCAGTACTTC
NA	NA	TRBV11-2	12	TRBJ2-5	CASSFVAETQYF	TGTGCCAGCAGCTTTGTGGCGGAGACCCAGTACTTC
NA	NA	TRBV18	15	TRBJ1-3	CASSPMSGSGNTIYF	TGTGCCAGCTCACCCATGAGTGGCTCTGGAAACACCATATATTTT
NA	TRBD2	TRBV3-1/TRBV3-2	14	TRBJ2-5	CASTLGGGGETQYF	TGTGCCAGCACCCTGGGGGGGGGTGGGGAGACCCAGTACTTC
NA	NA	TRBV10-3	17	TRBJ2-1	CAISERSGTFSYNEQFF	TGTGCCATCAGTGAAAGGAGCGGGACATTCTCCTACAATGAGCAGTTCTTC
NA	TRBD1	TRBV28	15	TRBJ1-2	CASSPAETGRYGYTF	TGTGCCAGCAGTCCAGCCGAGACAGGGAGGTATGGCTACACCTTC
NA	NA	TRBV14	15	TRBJ1-2	CASSQDVGGLDGYTF	TGTGCCAGCAGCCAAGATGTCGGGGGGCTGGACGGCTACACCTTC
NA	NA	TRBV4-1	14	TRBJ1-1	CASSQIQGNTEAFF	TGCGCCAGCAGCCAGATCCAGGGAAACACTGAAGCTTTCTTT
NA	NA	TRBV11-2	16	TRBJ2-5	CASSFDPYGLQETQYF	TGTGCCAGCAGCTTCGACCCTTATGGGCTCCAAGAGACCCAGTACTTC
NA	NA	TRBV6-6	13	TRBJ2-2	CASSSDYTGELFF	TGTGCCAGCAGTTCAGACTACACCGGGGAGCTGTTTTTT
NA	TRBD1	TRBV28	14	TRBJ1-4	CASRLGQGWEKLFF	TGTGCCAGCAGGCTGGGACAGGGGTGGGAAAAACTGTTTTTT
NA	NA	TRBV5-5	12	TRBJ2-3	CASSPGVDTQYF	TGTGCCAGCAGCCCGGGGGTGGATACGCAGTATTTT
NA	TRBD1	TRBV6-5	14	TRBJ1-1	CASGYRTGETEAFF	TGTGCCAGCGGTTATAGGACAGGAGAAACTGAAGCTTTCTTT
once	NA	TRBV27	13	TRBJ2-7	CASSLGGSYEQYF	TGTGCCAGCAGTTTAGGTGGCTCCTACGAGCAGTACTTC
NA	TRBD1	TRBV18	15	TRBJ1-2	CASSPSRDRVGGYTF	TGTGCCAGCTCACCCTCCAGGGACAGAGTCGGTGGCTACACCTTC
NA	TRBD1	TRBV5-4	17	TRBJ1-1	CASSWGTGGLGNTEAFF	TGTGCCAGCAGCTGGGGGACAGGGGGCTTGGGTAACACTGAAGCTTTCTTT
NA	NA	TRBV2	14	TRBJ2-2	CASKDREGTGELFF	TGTGCCAGCAAGGACAGGGAGGGCACCGGGGAGCTGTTTTTT
NA	NA	TRBV7-7	15	TRBJ2-1	CASSLEPISYNEQFF	TGTGCTAGCAGCTTAGAACCGATCTCCTACAATGAGCAGTTCTTC
few	TRBD2	TRBV5-4	16	TRBJ2-1	CASSLEGGSSYNEQFF	TGTGCCAGCAGCTTGGAGGGCGGGAGCTCCTACAATGAGCAGTTCTTC
NA	NA	TRBV5-6	15	TRBJ1-3	CASSLVRGDGNTIYF	TGTGCCAGCAGCTTGGTTAGGGGGGACGGAAACACCATATATTTT
NA	NA	TRBV5-4	13	TRBJ1-2	CASSLEGNYGYTF	TGTGCCAGCAGCTTGGAGGGGAACTATGGCTACACCTTC
NA	TRBD1	TRBV18	14	TRBJ2-5	CASSPTGDGETQYF	TGTGCCAGCTCACCGACAGGGGATGGAGAGACCCAGTACTTC
NA	TRBD1	TRBV2	13	TRBJ1-1	CASMGQLNTEAFF	TGTGCCAGCATGGGACAGCTGAACACTGAAGCTTTCTTT
NA	TRBD2	TRBV5-4	17	TRBJ2-1	CASSFLAGAALINEQFF	TGTGCCAGCAGCTTTCTAGCGGGGGCTGCTCTAATTAATGAGCAGTTCTTC
NA	NA	TRBV18	18	TRBJ1-4	CASSPVPQGRTTKGKLFF	TGTGCCAGCTCACCGGTCCCACAGGGTCGTACGACAAAGGGAAAACTGTTTTTT
NA	TRBD1	TRBV5-1	15	TRBJ1-2	CASSPRGTGDHGYTF	TGCGCCAGCAGCCCACGGGGGACAGGAGACCATGGCTACACCTTC
NA	NA	TRBV21-1	16	TRBJ2-5	CASSIRGETPQETQYF	TGTGCCAGCAGTATCAGGGGGGAGACCCCTCAAGAGACCCAGTACTTC
NA	NA	TRBV10-3	16	TRBJ2-7	CAISWEERRSTYEQYF	TGTGCCATCTCGTGGGAGGAGCGGCGGAGCACCTACGAGCAGTACTTC
NA	NA	TRBV5-1	14	TRBJ1-1	CASSLAEGTPEAFF	TGCGCCAGCAGCTTGGCCGAGGGTACCCCTGAAGCTTTCTTT
few	NA	TRBV30	12	TRBJ1-2	CAWRGSGRGYTF	TGTGCCTGGAGGGGCTCGGGTCGGGGCTACACCTTC
NA	TRBD1	TRBV18	16	TRBJ1-1	CASSLQGARSRTEAFF	TGTGCCAGCTCACTCCAGGGGGCGCGTTCAAGGACTGAAGCTTTCTTT
NA	TRBD2	TRBV27	15	TRBJ2-1	CASSNSGSSYNEQFF	TGTGCCAGCAGTAATAGCGGGAGTTCGTACAATGAGCAGTTCTTC
NA	NA	TRBV6-5	15	TRBJ1-2	CASSYSRQSNYGYTF	TGTGCCAGCAGTTACTCTCGACAGAGTAACTATGGCTACACCTTC
NA	TRBD2	TRBV7-2	17	TRBJ2-1	CASSPGLAFPKYNEQFF	TGTGCCAGCAGCCCCGGACTAGCATTTCCCAAATACAATGAGCAGTTCTTC
NA	TRBD1	TRBV2	15	TRBJ2-2	CASQLDRGLAGELFF	TGTGCCAGCCAATTGGACAGGGGGCTTGCCGGGGAGCTGTTTTTT
NA	NA	TRBV5-1	19	TRBJ1-5	CASFTQLGTVIGGNQPQHF	TGCGCCAGCTTCACCCAGTTGGGCACAGTTATAGGGGGCAATCAGCCCCAGCATTTT